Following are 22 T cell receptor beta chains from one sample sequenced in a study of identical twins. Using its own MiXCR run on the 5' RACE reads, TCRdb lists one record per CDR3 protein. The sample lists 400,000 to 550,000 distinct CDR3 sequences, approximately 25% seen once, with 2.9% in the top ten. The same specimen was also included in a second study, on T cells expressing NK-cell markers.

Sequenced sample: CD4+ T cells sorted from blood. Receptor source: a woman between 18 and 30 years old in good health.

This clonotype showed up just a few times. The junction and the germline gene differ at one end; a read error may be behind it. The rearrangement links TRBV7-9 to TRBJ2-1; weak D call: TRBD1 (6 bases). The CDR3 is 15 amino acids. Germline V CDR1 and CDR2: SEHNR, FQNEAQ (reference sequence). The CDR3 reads CASRLGRDIPHEQFF. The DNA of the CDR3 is TGTGCCAGCAGATTAGGCAGGGACATACCCCATGAGCAGTTCTTC.

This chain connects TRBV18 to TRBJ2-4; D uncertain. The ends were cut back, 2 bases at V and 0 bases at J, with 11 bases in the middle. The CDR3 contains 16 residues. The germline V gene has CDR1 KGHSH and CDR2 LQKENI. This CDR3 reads CASSPTMTVAKNIQYF. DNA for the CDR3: TGTGCCAGCTCACCAACAATGACGGTAGCCAAAAACATTCAGTACTTC.

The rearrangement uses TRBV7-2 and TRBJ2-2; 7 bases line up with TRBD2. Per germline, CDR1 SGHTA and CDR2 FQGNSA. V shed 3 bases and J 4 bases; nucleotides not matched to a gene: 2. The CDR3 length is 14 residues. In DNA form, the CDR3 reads TGTGCCAGCAGCTTCCGGACTAGCACCGGGGAGCTGTTTTTT. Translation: CASSFRTSTGELFF.

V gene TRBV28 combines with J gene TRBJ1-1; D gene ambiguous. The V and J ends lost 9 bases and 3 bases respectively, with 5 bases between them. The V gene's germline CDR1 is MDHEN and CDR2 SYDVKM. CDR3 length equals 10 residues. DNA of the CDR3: TGTGCCAGTAGGGACACTGAAGCTTTCTTT. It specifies CASRDTEAFF.

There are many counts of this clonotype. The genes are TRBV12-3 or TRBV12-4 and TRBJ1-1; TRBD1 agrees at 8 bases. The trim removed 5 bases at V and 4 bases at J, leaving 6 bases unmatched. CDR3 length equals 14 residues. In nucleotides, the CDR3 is TGTGCCAGCAGTCCCCAGGGGGCTGGCACTGAAGCTTTCTTT. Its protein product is CASSPQGAGTEAFF.

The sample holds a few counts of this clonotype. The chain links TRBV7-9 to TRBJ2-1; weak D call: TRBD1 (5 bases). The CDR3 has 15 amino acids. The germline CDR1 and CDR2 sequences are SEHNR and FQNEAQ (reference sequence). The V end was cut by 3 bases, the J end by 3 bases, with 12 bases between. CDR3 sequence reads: CASSFGQGLYNEQFF. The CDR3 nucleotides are TGTGCCAGCAGCTTTGGGCAGGGTCTCTACAATGAGCAGTTCTTC.

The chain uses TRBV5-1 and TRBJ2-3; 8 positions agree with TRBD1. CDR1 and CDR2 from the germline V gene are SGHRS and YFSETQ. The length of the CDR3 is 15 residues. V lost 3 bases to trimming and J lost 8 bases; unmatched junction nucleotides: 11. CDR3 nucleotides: TGCGCCAGCAGCTCGGACAGGGCCGGTTTTGCTACGCAGTATTTT. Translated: CASSSDRAGFATQYF.

The CDR3 sequence is CASRQRGSGELFF. DNA for the CDR3: TGTGCCAGCAGGCAACGGGGAAGCGGGGAGCTGTTTTTT. The rearrangement uses TRBV7-2 and TRBJ2-2, with a weak D call TRBD2 (5 bases). V dropped 6 bases and J dropped 7 bases, with 12 bases sitting between them. Germline assignment: CDR1 SGHTA and CDR2 FQGNSA. The CDR3 is 13 residues long.

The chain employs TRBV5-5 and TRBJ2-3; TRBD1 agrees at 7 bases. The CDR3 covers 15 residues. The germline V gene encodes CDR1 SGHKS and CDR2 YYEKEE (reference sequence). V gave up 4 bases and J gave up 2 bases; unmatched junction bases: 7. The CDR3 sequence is CASSPRDRDTDTQYF. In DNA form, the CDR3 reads TGTGCCAGCAGCCCGAGGGACAGAGACACAGATACGCAGTATTTT.

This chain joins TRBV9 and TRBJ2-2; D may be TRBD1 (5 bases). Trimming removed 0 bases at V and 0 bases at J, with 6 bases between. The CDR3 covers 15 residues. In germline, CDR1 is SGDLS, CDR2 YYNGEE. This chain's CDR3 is CASSVEGANTGELFF. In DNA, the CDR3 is TGTGCCAGCAGCGTAGAAGGGGCGAACACCGGGGAGCTGTTTTTT.

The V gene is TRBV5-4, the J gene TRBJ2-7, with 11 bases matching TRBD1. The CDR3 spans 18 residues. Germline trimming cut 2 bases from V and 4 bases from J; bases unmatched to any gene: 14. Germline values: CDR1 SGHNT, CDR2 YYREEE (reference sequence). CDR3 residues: CASSLSGTGGYSPYEQYF. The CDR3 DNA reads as TGTGCCAGCAGCTTATCCGGGACAGGGGGATATAGTCCTTACGAGCAGTACTTC. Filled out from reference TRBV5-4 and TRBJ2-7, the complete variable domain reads ETGVTQSPTHLIKTRGQQVTLRCSSQSGHNTVSWYQQALGQGPQFIFQYYREEENGRGNFPPRFSGLQFPNYSSELNVNALELDDSALYLCASSLSGTGGYSPYEQYFGPGTRLTVT.

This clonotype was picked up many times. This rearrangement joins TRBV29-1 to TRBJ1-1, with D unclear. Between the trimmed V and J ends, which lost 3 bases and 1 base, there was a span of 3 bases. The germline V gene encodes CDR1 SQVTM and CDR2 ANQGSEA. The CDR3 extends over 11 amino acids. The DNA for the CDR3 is TGCAGCGTTGAGGGGAACACTGAAGCTTTCTTT. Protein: CSVEGNTEAFF.

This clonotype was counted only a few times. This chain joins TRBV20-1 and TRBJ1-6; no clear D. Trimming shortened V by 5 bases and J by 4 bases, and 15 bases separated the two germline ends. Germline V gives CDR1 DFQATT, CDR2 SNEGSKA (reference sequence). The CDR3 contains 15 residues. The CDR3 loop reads CSALPVRGYNSPLHF. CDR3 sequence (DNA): TGCAGTGCTCTCCCGGTACGGGGTTATAATTCACCCCTCCACTTT.

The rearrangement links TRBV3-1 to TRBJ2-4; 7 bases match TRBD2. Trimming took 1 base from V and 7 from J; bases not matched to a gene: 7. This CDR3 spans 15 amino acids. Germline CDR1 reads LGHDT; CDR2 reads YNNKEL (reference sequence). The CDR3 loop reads CASSQAQTGGNIQYF. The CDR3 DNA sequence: TGTGCCAGCAGCCAAGCCCAAACCGGGGGGAACATTCAGTACTTC.

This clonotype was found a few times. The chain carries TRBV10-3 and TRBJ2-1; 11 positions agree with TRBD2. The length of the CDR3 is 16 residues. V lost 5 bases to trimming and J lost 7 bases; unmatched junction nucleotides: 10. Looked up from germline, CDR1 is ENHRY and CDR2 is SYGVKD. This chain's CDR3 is CAISPLAGGGSNEQFF. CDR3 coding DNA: TGTGCCATCAGTCCCCTAGCGGGGGGTGGTTCTAATGAGCAGTTCTTC.

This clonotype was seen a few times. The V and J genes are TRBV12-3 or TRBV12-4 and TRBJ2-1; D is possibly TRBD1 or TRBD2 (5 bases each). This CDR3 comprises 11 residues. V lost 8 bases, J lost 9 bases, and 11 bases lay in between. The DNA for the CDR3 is TGTGCCAGCGGATATGGGGGTGAGCAGTTCTTC. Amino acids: CASGYGGEQFF.

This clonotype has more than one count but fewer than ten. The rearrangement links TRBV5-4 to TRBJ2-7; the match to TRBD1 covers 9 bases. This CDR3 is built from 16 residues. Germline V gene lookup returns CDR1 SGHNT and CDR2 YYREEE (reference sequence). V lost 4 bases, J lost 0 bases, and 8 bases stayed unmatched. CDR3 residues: CASSKTGTGSSYEQYF. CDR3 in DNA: TGTGCCAGCAGCAAAACCGGGACAGGGAGCTCCTACGAGCAGTACTTC.

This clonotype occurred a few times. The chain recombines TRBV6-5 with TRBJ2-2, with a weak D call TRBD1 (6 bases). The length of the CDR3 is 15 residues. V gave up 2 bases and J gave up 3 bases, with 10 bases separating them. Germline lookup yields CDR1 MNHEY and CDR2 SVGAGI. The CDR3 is CASSYTGLDTGELFF. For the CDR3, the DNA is TGTGCCAGCAGTTACACAGGGTTGGACACCGGGGAGCTGTTTTTT.

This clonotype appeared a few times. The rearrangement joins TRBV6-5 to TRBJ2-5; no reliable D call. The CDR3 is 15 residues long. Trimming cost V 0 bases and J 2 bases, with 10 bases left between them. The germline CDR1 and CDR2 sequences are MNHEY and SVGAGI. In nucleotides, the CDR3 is TGTGCCAGCAGTTACTCGAAGCGAGGACAAGAGACCCAGTACTTC. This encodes CASSYSKRGQETQYF.

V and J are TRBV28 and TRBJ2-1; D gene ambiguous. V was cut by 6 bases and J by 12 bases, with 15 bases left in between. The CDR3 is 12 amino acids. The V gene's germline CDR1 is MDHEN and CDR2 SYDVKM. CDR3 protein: CASSPLGWGQFF. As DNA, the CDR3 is TGTGCCAGCAGCCCCCTCGGGTGGGGGCAGTTCTTC.

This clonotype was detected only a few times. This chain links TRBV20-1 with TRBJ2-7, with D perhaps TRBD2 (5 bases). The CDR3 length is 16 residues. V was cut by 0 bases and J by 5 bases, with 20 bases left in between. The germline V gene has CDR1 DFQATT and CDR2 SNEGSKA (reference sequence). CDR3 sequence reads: CSARDDVRGLDHEQYF. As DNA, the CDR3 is TGCAGTGCTAGAGATGACGTCCGGGGTCTTGACCACGAGCAGTACTTC.

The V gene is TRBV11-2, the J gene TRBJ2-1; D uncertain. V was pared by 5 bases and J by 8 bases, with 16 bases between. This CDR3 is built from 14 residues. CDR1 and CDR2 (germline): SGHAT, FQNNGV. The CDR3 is CASSHLTRSDEQFF. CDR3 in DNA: TGTGCCAGCAGCCACCTTACAAGGTCGGATGAGCAGTTCTTC.